This T cell receptor beta chain came from a study of T cell responses to AZD1222 COVID-19 vaccine. Whole-study context: Second doses at about 4 or about 12 weeks were pooled. General study results and limits: Recipients of AZD1222 seropositive at baseline numbered only 5 to 7. Most donors were white British and more were female, and clonal diversity was possibly underestimated. Two AZD1222 administrations were followed by greater Spike-specific TCR breadth and depth.

Between the trimmed V and J ends, which lost 0 bases and 2 bases, there was a span of 8 bases. The CDR3 extends over 15 amino acids. Germline-derived CDR1 and CDR2 are SGHRS and YFSETQ. The assay was immunoSEQ multiplex PCR, and TCRdb's table has in-frame clones only and misses some. The data contain over 110,000 clones, about 92% of them seen just once; the ten biggest clones take up 5.1%. About this clone: The antigen is undetermined.

V is TRBV5-1 and J is TRBJ2-2; D unresolved. The sample was peripheral blood, taken on day 0 of AZD1222 vaccination. The sequence derives from an adult in good health. CDR3: CASSLVDPNTGELFF. CDR3 sequence (DNA): TGCGCCAGCAGCTTGGTTGATCCCAACACCGGGGAGCTGTTTTTT. The whole variable domain, remainder taken from reference TRBV5-1 and TRBJ2-2, is KAGVTQTPRYLIKTRGQQVTLSCSPISGHRSVSWYQQTPGQGLQFLFEYFSETQRNKGNFPGRFSGRQFSNSRSEMNVSTLELGDSALYLCASSLVDPNTGELFFGEGSRLTVL.